The 23 T cell receptor beta chains below all came from one sample that was sequenced in a study of T cell responses to AZD1222 COVID-19 vaccine. Profiled with immunoSEQ multiplex PCR; TCRdb holds only in-frame clones, not every one. The sample contains some 200,000 clones, about 94% of which appear only once. The material sequenced was peripheral blood, taken 28 days after the second AZD1222 dose. The receptors come from an adult who received the AZD1222 COVID-19 vaccine.

The chain carries TRBV21-1 and TRBJ1-2. TRBV21-1 is a listed pseudogene. The CDR3 spans 16 residues. The CDR3 region is CASSKVVRGAYYGYTF. Here the CDR3 DNA reads TGTGCCAGCAGCAAAGTTGTTAGGGGGGCGTACTATGGCTACACCTTC.

The V call is TRBV27, the J call TRBJ2-1, with D hard to call. This CDR3 is built from 14 residues. Germline V lookup: CDR1 MNHEY, CDR2 SMNVEV (reference sequence). V gave up 3 bases and J gave up 4 bases, with 10 bases separating them. CDR3 residues: CASSLGTAYNEQFF. CDR3 in DNA: TGTGCCAGCAGTTTGGGAACAGCATACAATGAGCAGTTCTTC.

This chain connects TRBV5-5 to TRBJ2-2; maybe TRBD2 (7 bases). Germline loops: CDR1 SGHKS, CDR2 YYEKEE (reference sequence). The V end was cut by 0 bases, the J end by 0 bases, with 12 bases between. The CDR3 is made up of 17 amino acids. The CDR3 reads CASSLDGGQANTGELFF. In nucleotides, the CDR3 is TGTGCCAGCAGCTTGGACGGGGGGCAGGCGAACACCGGGGAGCTGTTTTTT.

As DNA, the CDR3 is TGTGCCAGTAGTATACTGGGCAGCGCTTTCGACACTGAAGCTTTCTTT. Its protein is CASSILGSAFDTEAFF. The chain links TRBV19 to TRBJ1-1; unclear D gene. Germline CDR1 and CDR2: LNHDA and SQIVND (reference sequence). The CDR3 is 16 residues long. Trimming left V 2 bases short and J 3 bases short, with 16 bases between.

The rearrangement links TRBV3-1 (or the pseudogene TRBV3-2) to TRBJ1-1, with D possibly being TRBD1 (6 bases). Germline V lookup: CDR1 LGHDT, CDR2 YNNKEL (reference sequence). This CDR3 spans 14 amino acids. The V end was cut by 4 bases, the J end by 2 bases, with 11 bases between. The CDR3 spells CASSPGAINTEAFF. Written as DNA, the CDR3 is TGTGCCAGCAGCCCAGGGGCCATTAACACTGAAGCTTTCTTT.

This clone is a singleton in its sample. The V gene is TRBV6-6, the J gene TRBJ2-5, with 8 bases identical to TRBD2. V lost 6 bases, J lost 4 bases, and 7 bases stayed unmatched. The CDR3 is made up of 14 amino acids. Germline V gene lookup returns CDR1 MNHNY and CDR2 SVGAGI (reference sequence). CDR3 in amino acids: CASRSLAGSETQYF. CDR3 nucleotide sequence: TGTGCCAGCAGGAGTTTAGCGGGGTCAGAGACCCAGTACTTC.

The gene calls are TRBV19 and TRBJ2-1; 11 bases agree with TRBD1. Germline V lookup: CDR1 LNHDA, CDR2 SQIVND (reference sequence). The CDR3 extends over 16 amino acids. V lost 3 bases to trimming and J lost 2 bases; unmatched junction nucleotides: 3. For the CDR3, the DNA is TGTGCCAGTAGTATTAGGACAGGGGGCGCCTACAATGAGCAGTTCTTC. This gives the protein CASSIRTGGAYNEQFF.

This clone appeared a single time. The chain uses TRBV5-4 and TRBJ2-2, with D tentatively TRBD1 (5 bases). Between the trimmed V and J ends, which lost 4 bases and 4 bases, there was a span of 14 bases. This CDR3 contains 15 residues. Germline CDR1 and CDR2: SGHNT and YYREEE (reference sequence). The CDR3 spells CASSTKTDSTGELFF. CDR3 coding DNA: TGTGCCAGCAGCACTAAGACAGATAGCACCGGGGAGCTGTTTTTT. Combining the CDR3 with reference TRBV5-4 and TRBJ2-2 gives the whole variable domain ETGVTQSPTHLIKTRGQQVTLRCSSQSGHNTVSWYQQALGQGPQFIFQYYREEENGRGNFPPRFSGLQFPNYSSELNVNALELDDSALYLCASSTKTDSTGELFFGEGSRLTVL.

The chain is built from TRBV18 and TRBJ1-5; TRBD1 matches 8 bases. CDR3 length: 16 amino acids. Trimming at V came to 6 bases and at J to 0 bases, leaving 7 bases not matched to a gene. Germline CDR1 KGHSH, CDR2 LQKENI. The CDR3, as DNA: TGTGCCAGCTCCCCCGGGACAGGAGTTAGCAATCAGCCCCAGCATTTT. Translation: CASSPGTGVSNQPQHF. Using reference TRBV18 and TRBJ1-5 for the parts outside the CDR3, the full variable domain is NAGVMQNPRHLVRRRGQEARLRCSPMKGHSHVYWYRQLPEEGLKFMVYLQKENIIDESGMPKERFSAEFPKEGPSILRIQQVVRGDSAAYFCASSPGTGVSNQPQHFGDGTRLSIL.

The V call is TRBV27, the J call TRBJ1-1; 10 bases fit TRBD1. Germline CDR1 and CDR2: MNHEY and SMNVEV (reference sequence). Trimming cost V 6 bases and J 6 bases; bases outside gene matches: 7. The CDR3 is 14 residues long. CDR3 region: CASRGQGRGPEAFF. For the CDR3, the DNA is TGTGCCAGCAGGGGACAGGGGAGGGGGCCTGAAGCTTTCTTT.

The chain uses TRBV30 and TRBJ1-1; no firm D call. V shed 1 base and J shed 3 bases, with 6 bases lying between them. CDR1 and CDR2 from the germline V gene are GTSNPN and SVGIG (reference sequence). There are 12 residues in the CDR3. In DNA form, the CDR3 reads TGTGCCTGGAGTGGGACTCACACTGAAGCTTTCTTT. Its translation: CAWSGTHTEAFF.

The chain carries TRBV5-8 and TRBJ2-7; the D call may be TRBD1 or TRBD2 (6 bases each). This CDR3 comprises 17 residues. V dropped 4 bases and J dropped 2 bases, with 22 bases sitting between them. Germline values: CDR1 SGHTS, CDR2 YDEGEE. The CDR3 DNA sequence: TGTGCCAGCAGCAAATCGGGGGAATACAGGGTCCCCTACGAGCAGTACTTC. Its protein product is CASSKSGEYRVPYEQYF.

The chain links TRBV18 to TRBJ2-7, with TRBD1 matching 9 bases. The germline V gene encodes CDR1 KGHSH and CDR2 LQKENI. J gave up 0 bases and V 10 bases, and 7 bases lay outside the gene matches. The CDR3 totals 14 residues. CDR3 DNA: TGTGCCACCGCAGGGACAGGGACCTCCTACGAGCAGTACTTC. Encoded protein: CATAGTGTSYEQYF. The full variable domain, with the rest looked up from reference TRBV18 and TRBJ2-7, is NAGVMQNPRHLVRRRGQEARLRCSPMKGHSHVYWYRQLPEEGLKFMVYLQKENIIDESGMPKERFSAEFPKEGPSILRIQQVVRGDSAAYFCATAGTGTSYEQYFGPGTRLTVT.

The V call is TRBV5-1, the J call TRBJ2-1; no firm D call. V was shortened by 4 bases and J by 0 bases, with 8 bases between the two germline ends. This CDR3 comprises 14 residues. Germline assignment: CDR1 SGHRS and CDR2 YFSETQ. CDR3 loop: CASSGDSSYNEQFF. The DNA for the CDR3 is TGCGCCAGCAGCGGCGACTCCTCCTACAATGAGCAGTTCTTC. The entire variable domain, with the rest obtained from reference TRBV5-1 and TRBJ2-1, is as follows: KAGVTQTPRYLIKTRGQQVTLSCSPISGHRSVSWYQQTPGQGLQFLFEYFSETQRNKGNFPGRFSGRQFSNSRSEMNVSTLELGDSALYLCASSGDSSYNEQFFGPGTRLTVL.

This rearrangement joins TRBV4-3 to TRBJ2-1, with 7 bases that match TRBD2. Germline CDR1 LGHNA, CDR2 YSLEER. J gave up 4 bases and V 10 bases, and 10 bases lay outside the gene matches. The CDR3 covers 14 residues. For the CDR3, the DNA is TGCGCCACCGGGGAGGGCGGGGATTACAATGAGCAGTTCTTC. This translates into CATGEGGDYNEQFF.

The rearrangement joins TRBV2 to TRBJ2-1; D is ambiguous. The CDR3 runs to 13 residues. The V end was cut by 6 bases, the J end by 2 bases, with 8 bases between. Germline V gene data show CDR1 as SNHLY and CDR2 as FYNNEI. CDR3 sequence (DNA): TGTGCCAGCAGAGTATGGGCCTACAATGAGCAGTTCTTC. It specifies CASRVWAYNEQFF.

The V and J genes are TRBV19 and TRBJ2-7, with TRBD1 matching 7 bases. The CDR3 length is 13 residues. Germline-derived CDR1 and CDR2 are LNHDA and SQIVND (reference sequence). The J segment lost 6 bases and the V segment lost 9 bases, leaving 11 bases of the junction unmatched. DNA of the CDR3: TGTGCCAGCCTAGGCGAGGGGGCGGGCGAGCAGTACTTC. As protein: CASLGEGAGEQYF. Full variable domain (rest looked up from reference TRBV19 and TRBJ2-7): DGGITQSPKYLFRKEGQNVTLSCEQNLNHDAMYWYRQDPGQGLRLIYYSQIVNDFQKGDIAEGYSVSREKKESFPLTVTSAQKNPTAFYLCASLGEGAGEQYFGPGTRLTVT.

This clone is a singleton in its sample. The chain uses TRBV6-5 and TRBJ1-1; no definite D call. This CDR3 is built from 14 residues. V lost 6 bases and J lost 0, with 11 bases in between. Per germline, CDR1 MNHEY and CDR2 SVGAGI. The CDR3 region has the DNA TGTGCCAGCAGGGTGACCCAGGTGAACACTGAAGCTTTCTTT. This gives the protein CASRVTQVNTEAFF.

Notes on this clone: This sample includes further DNA sequences coding for the same CDR3. The V call is TRBV11-2, the J call TRBJ1-1; D call uncertain. The germline V gene has CDR1 SGHAT and CDR2 FQNNGV. Trimming left V 1 base short and J 1 base short, with 4 bases between. The length of the CDR3 is 13 residues. The CDR3 DNA sequence: TGTGCCAGCAGCTTAGTCAGGAACACTGAAGCTTTCTTT. Translating it yields CASSLVRNTEAFF.

The V call is TRBV18, the J call TRBJ1-2, with TRBD1 matching 9 bases. Germline V CDR1 and CDR2: KGHSH, LQKENI. V gave up 5 bases and J gave up 0 bases; unmatched junction bases: 10. The CDR3 totals 17 residues. In DNA, the CDR3 is TGTGCCAGCTCAACATTTTACAGGGGGCGCTCTAACTATGGCTACACCTTC. It specifies CASSTFYRGRSNYGYTF.

The chain has TRBV6-5 and TRBJ1-2; perhaps TRBD1 as D (5 bases). V was pared by 4 bases and J by 2 bases, with 8 bases between. CDR3 length: 13 residues. Germline lookup yields CDR1 MNHEY and CDR2 SVGAGI. The CDR3 region is CASSLQENYGYTF. CDR3 nucleotides: TGTGCCAGCAGTTTACAGGAGAACTATGGCTACACCTTC.

The genes are TRBV9 and TRBJ1-2, with 9 bases fitting TRBD1. The CDR3 consists of 14 residues. J lost 4 bases, V lost 4 bases, and 5 bases had no gene match. In germline, CDR1 is SGDLS, CDR2 YYNGEE. The CDR3 loop reads CASSPGQGSYGYTF. DNA for the CDR3: TGTGCCAGCAGCCCGGGACAGGGATCCTATGGCTACACCTTC.

The rearrangement uses TRBV7-9 and TRBJ1-2; 11 nucleotides line up with TRBD1. The CDR3 is 15 amino acids. Germline trimming cut 1 base from V and 4 bases from J; bases unmatched to any gene: 2. Germline V CDR1 and CDR2: SEHNR, FQNEAQ (reference sequence). CDR3 nucleotides: TGTGCCAGCAGCTTAGGGACAGGGGGCAGCTATGGCTACACCTTC. It translates to CASSLGTGGSYGYTF.